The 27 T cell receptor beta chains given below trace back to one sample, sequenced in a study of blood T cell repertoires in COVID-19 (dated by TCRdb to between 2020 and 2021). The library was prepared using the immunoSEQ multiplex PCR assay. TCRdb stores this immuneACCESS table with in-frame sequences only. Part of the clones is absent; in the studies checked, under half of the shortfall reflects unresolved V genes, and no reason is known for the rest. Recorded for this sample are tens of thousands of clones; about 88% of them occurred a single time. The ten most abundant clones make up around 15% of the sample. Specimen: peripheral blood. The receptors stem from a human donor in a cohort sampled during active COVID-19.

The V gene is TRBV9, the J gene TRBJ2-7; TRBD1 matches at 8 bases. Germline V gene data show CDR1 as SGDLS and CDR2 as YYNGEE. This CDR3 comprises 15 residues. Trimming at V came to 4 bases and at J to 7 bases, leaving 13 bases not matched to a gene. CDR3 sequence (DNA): TGTGCCAGCAGCCCATCCCCGCAGGGGGCAAGTGAGCAGTACTTC. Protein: CASSPSPQGASEQYF. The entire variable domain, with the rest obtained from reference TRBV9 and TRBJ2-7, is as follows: DSGVTQTPKHLITATGQRVTLRCSPRSGDLSVYWYQQSLDQGLQFLIQYYNGEERAKGNILERFSAQQFPDLHSELNLSSLELGDSALYFCASSPSPQGASEQYFGPGTRLTVT.

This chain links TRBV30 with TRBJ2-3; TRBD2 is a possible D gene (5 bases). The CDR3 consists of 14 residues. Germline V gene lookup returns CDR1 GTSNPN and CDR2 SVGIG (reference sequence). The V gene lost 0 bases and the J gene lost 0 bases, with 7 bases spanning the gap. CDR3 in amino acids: CAWSVLASTDTQYF. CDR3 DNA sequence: TGTGCCTGGAGTGTCCTAGCTAGCACAGATACGCAGTATTTT.

CDR3 protein: CASSDSLETDYGYTF. The CDR3 DNA is TGTGCCAGCAGTGACTCATTAGAGACAGACTATGGCTACACCTTC. V is TRBV6-4 and J is TRBJ1-2; tentatively, D is TRBD1 (5 bases). Germline assignment: CDR1 MRHNA and CDR2 SNTAGT. The CDR3 length is 15 residues. The germline V and J ends were trimmed by 0 bases and 3 bases, with 11 bases remaining between them.

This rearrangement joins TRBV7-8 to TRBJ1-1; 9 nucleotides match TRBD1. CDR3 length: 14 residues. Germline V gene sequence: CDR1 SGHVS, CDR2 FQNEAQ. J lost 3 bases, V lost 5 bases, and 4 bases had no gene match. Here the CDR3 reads CASSRDREYTEAFF. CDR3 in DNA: TGTGCCAGCAGCAGGGACAGGGAATACACTGAAGCTTTCTTT.

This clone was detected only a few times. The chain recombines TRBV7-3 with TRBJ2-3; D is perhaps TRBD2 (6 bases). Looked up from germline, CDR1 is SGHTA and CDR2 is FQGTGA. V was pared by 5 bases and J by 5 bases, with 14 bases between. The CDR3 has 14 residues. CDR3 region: CASSPVAGLDTQYF. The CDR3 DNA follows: TGTGCCAGCAGCCCGGTGGCGGGGTTAGATACGCAGTATTTT.

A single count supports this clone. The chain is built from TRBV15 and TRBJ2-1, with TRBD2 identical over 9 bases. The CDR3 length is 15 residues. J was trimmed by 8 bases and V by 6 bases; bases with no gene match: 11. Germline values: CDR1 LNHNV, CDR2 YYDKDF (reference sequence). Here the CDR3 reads CATRWAGGPLHEQFF. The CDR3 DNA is TGTGCCACCAGATGGGCGGGGGGGCCTCTCCATGAGCAGTTCTTC.

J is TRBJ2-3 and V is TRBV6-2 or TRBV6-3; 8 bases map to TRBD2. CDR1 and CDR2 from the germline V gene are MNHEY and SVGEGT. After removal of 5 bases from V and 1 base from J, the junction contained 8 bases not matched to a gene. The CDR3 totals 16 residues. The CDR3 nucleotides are TGTGCCAGCAGTCCCGGGGGGGCTCTCGGCACAGATACGCAGTATTTT. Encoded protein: CASSPGGALGTDTQYF.

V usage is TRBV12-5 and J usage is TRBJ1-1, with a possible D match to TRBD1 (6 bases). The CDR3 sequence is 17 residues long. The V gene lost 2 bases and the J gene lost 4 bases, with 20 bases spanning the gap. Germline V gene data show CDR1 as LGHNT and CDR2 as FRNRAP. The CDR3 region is CASGLPRGGVFGTEAFF. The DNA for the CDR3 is TGTGCTAGTGGTTTGCCAAGAGGGGGGGTTTTCGGCACTGAAGCTTTCTTT.

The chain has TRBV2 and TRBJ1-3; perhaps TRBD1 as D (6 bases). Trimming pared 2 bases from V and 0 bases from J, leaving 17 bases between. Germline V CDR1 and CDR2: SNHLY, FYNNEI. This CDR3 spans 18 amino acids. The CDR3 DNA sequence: TGTGCCAGCAGTGAACAGGGGTCCAGGCTAGGCTCTGGAAACACCATATATTTT. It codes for CASSEQGSRLGSGNTIYF.

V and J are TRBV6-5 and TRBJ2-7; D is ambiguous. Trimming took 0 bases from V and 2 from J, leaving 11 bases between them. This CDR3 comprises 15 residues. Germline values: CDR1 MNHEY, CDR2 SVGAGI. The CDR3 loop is CASSYSGSETYEQYF. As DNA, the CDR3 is TGTGCCAGCAGTTACTCAGGCAGCGAGACCTACGAGCAGTACTTC.

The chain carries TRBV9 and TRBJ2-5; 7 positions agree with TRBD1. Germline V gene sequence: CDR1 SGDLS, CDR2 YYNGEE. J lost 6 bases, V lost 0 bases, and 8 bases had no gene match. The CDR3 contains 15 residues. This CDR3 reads CASSVGTTGQQTQYF. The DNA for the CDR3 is TGTGCCAGCAGCGTAGGAACGACAGGGCAGCAGACCCAGTACTTC.

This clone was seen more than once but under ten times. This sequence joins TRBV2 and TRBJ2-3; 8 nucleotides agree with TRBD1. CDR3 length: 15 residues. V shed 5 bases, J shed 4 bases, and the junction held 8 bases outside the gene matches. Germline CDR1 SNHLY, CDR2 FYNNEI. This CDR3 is CASSNQGAQPDTQYF. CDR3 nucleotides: TGTGCCAGCAGTAACCAGGGGGCCCAGCCAGATACGCAGTATTTT.

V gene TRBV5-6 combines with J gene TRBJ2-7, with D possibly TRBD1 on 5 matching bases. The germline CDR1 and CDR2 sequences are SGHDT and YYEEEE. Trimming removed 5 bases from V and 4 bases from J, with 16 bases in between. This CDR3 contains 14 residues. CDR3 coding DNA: TGTGCCAGCAGTCGCCCCCCAGGGTTTTACGAGCAGTACTTC. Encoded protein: CASSRPPGFYEQYF.

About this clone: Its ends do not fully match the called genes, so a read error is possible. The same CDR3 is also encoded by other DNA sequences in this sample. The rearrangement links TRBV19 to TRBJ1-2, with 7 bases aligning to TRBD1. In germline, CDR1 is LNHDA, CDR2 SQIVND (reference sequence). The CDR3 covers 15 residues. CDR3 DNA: TGTGCCAGTAGTACAGGGACAGCTTCTAACTATGGCTACACTTTC. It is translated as CASSTGTASNYGYTF. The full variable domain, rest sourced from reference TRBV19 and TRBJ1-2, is DGGITQSPKYLFRKEGQNVTLSCEQNLNHDAMYWYRQDPGQGLRLIYYSQIVNDFQKGDIAEGYSVSREKKESFPLTVTSAQKNPTAFYLCASSTGTASNYGYTFGSGTRLTVV.

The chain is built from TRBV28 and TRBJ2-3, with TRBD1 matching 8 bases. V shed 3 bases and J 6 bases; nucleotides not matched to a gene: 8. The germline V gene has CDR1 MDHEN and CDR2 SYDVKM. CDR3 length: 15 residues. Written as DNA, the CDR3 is TGTGCCAGCAGTTTGGTTCAGGGGGCAGGGGATACGCAGTATTTT. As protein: CASSLVQGAGDTQYF.

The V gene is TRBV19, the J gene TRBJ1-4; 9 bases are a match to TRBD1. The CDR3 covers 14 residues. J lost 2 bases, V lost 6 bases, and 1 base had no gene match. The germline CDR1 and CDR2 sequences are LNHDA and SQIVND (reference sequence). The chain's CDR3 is CASSGTGTNEKLFF. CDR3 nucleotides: TGTGCCAGTAGCGGGACAGGGACTAATGAAAAACTGTTTTTT.

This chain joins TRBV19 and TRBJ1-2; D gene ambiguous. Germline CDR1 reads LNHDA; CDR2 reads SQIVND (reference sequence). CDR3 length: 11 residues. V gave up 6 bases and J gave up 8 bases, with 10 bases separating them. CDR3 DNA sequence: TGTGCCAGTAGGAGGAACGACGGCTACACCTTC. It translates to CASRRNDGYTF.

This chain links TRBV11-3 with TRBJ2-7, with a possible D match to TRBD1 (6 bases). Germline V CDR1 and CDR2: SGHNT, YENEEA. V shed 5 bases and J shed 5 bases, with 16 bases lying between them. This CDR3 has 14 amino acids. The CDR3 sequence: CASSPQGQSHEQYF. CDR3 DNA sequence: TGTGCCAGCAGCCCCCAAGGACAGTCGCACGAGCAGTACTTC. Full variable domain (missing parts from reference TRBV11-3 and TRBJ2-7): EAGVVQSPRYKIIEKKQPVAFWCNPISGHNTLYWYLQNLGQGPELLIRYENEEAVDDSQLPKDRFSAERLKGVDSTLKIQPAELGDSAVYLCASSPQGQSHEQYFGPGTRLTVT.

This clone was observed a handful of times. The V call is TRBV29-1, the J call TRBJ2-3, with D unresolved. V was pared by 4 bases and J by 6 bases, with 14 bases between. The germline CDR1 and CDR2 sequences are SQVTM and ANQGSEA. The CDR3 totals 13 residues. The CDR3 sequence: CSVAELQTDTQYF. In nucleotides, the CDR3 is TGCAGCGTTGCCGAACTCCAAACTGATACGCAGTATTTT.

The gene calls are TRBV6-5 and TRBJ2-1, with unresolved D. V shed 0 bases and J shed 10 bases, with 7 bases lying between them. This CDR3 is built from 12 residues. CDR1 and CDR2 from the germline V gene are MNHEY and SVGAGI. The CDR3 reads CASSYSGQEQFF. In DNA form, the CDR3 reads TGTGCCAGCAGTTACTCGGGCCAGGAGCAGTTCTTC.

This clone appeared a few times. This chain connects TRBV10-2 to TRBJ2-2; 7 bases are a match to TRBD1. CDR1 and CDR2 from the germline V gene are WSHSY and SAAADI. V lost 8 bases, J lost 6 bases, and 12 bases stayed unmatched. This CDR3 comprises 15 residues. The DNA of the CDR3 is TGCGCCAGCTGCCGAGGGGGCCGGGTGGCCGGGGAGCTGTTTTTT. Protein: CASCRGGRVAGELFF.

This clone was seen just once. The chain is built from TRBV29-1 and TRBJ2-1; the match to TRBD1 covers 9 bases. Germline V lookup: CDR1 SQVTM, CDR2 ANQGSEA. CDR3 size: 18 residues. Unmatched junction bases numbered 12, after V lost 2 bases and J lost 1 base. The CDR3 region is CSVEKDRGLSQSYNEQFF. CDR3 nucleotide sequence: TGCAGCGTTGAAAAGGACAGGGGTCTCTCCCAATCCTACAATGAGCAGTTCTTC.

The CDR3 DNA follows: TGTGCCAGCAGTTTAGTGACAGGGGGCGGCTACACCTTC. It is translated as CASSLVTGGGYTF. The J gene is TRBJ1-2, the V gene TRBV27; 10 bases are a match to TRBD1. This CDR3 region has 13 residues. With 2 bases clipped from V and 8 bases from J, the junction kept 2 bases outside the gene matches. Germline assignment: CDR1 MNHEY and CDR2 SMNVEV (reference sequence).

For the CDR3, the DNA is TGTGCCATCAGTGCGGTTGGGGGGGGGAACACAGATACGCAGTATTTT. Encoded protein: CAISAVGGGNTDTQYF. The chain joins TRBV10-3 to TRBJ2-3; 7 bases align to TRBD2. CDR1 ENHRY and CDR2 SYGVKD come from the germline V gene. CDR3 size: 16 residues. V was clipped by 4 bases and J by 2 bases; unmatched bases: 9.

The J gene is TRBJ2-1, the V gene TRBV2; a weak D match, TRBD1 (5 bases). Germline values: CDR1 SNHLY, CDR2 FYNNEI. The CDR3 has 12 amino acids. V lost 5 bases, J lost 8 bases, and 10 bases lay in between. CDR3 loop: CASSPGADEQFF. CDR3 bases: TGTGCCAGCAGTCCTGGGGCGGATGAGCAGTTCTTC. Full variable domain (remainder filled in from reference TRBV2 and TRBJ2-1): EPEVTQTPSHQVTQMGQEVILRCVPISNHLYFYWYRQILGQKVEFLVSFYNNEISEKSEIFDDQFSVERPDGSNFTLKIRSTKLEDSAMYFCASSPGADEQFFGPGTRLTVL.

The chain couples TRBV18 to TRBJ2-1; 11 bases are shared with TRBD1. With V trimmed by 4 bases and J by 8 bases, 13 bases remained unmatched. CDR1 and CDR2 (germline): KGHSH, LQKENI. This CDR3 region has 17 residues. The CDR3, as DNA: TGTGCCAGCTCACTCGGACAGGGGGCCGCTAGGGCCCATGAGCAGTTCTTC. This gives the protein CASSLGQGAARAHEQFF. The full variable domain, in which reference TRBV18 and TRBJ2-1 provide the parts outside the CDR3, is NAGVMQNPRHLVRRRGQEARLRCSPMKGHSHVYWYRQLPEEGLKFMVYLQKENIIDESGMPKERFSAEFPKEGPSILRIQQVVRGDSAAYFCASSLGQGAARAHEQFFGPGTRLTVL.

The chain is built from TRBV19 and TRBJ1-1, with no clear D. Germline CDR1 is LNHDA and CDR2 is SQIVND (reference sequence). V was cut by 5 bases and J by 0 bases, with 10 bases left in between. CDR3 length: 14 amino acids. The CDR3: CASSLTTLNTEAFF. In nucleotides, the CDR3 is TGTGCCAGTAGTCTTACTACTCTGAACACTGAAGCTTTCTTT.